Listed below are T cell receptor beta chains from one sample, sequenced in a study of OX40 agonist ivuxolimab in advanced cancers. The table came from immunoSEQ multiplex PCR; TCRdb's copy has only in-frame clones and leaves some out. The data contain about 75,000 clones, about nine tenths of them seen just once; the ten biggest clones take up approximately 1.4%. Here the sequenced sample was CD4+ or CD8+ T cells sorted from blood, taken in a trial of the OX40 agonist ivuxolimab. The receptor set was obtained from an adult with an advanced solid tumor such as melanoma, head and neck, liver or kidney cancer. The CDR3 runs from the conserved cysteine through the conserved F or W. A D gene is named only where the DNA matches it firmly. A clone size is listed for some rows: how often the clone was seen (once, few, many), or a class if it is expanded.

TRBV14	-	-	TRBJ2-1	TGTGCCAGCAGCCAGTCGGGAGTTGAGCAGTTCTTC	CASSQSGVEQFF
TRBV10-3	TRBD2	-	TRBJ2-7	TGTGCCATCAGGAGTGCGGGGACTAGCGGGGCCTACGAGCAGTACTTC	CAIRSAGTSGAYEQYF
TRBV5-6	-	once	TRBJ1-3	TGTGCCAGCAGCCGGCGTAAGGGAAGCCCCTCTGGAAACACCATATATTTT	CASSRRKGSPSGNTIYF
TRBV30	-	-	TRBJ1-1	TGTGCCTGGAGTCGGGACGGCGCTAGTGGGGCTTTCTTT	CAWSRDGASGAFF
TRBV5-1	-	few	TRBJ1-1	TGCGCCAGCAGTCCCTCCAGGATGAACACTGAAGCTTTCTTT	CASSPSRMNTEAFF
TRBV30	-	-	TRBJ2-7	TGTGCCTGGACTACAGGGAGGGAGCAGTACTTC	CAWTTGREQYF
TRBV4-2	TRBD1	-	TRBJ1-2	TGTGCCAGCAGCCAGATAGTCAGGGGGCAGCCAATGAGCTATGGCTACACCTTC	CASSQIVRGQPMSYGYTF
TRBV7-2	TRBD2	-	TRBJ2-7	TGTGCCAGCAGCTTACGACTAGCGGTTTCCTACGAGCAGTACTTC	CASSLRLAVSYEQYF
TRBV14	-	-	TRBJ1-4	TGTGCCAGCAGCCAAATAATAGGACTACGCGAAAAACTGTTTTTT	CASSQIIGLREKLFF
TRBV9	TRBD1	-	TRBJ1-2	TGTGCCAGCAGCCCCAGACAGGACAGGCCTAACTATGGCTACACCTTC	CASSPRQDRPNYGYTF
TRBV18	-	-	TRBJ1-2	TGTGCCAGCTCAGCGGACCCAGGAGGGTATGGCTACACCTTC	CASSADPGGYGYTF
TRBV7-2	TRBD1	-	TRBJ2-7	TGTGCCAGCAGCTTGGGGACAGGGGGCCGGGAGCAGTACTTC	CASSLGTGGREQYF
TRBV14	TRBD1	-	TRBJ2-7	TGTGCCAGCAGCCTCCGACAGGGGGCGGATGAGCAGTACTTC	CASSLRQGADEQYF
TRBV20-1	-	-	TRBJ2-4	TGCAGTGCTAGACATCAGGACATTCAGTACTTC	CSARHQDIQYF
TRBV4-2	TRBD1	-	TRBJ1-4	TGTGCCAGCAGCCAAGAGTTAGACAGGGGTTCTACTAATGAAAAACTGTTTTTT	CASSQELDRGSTNEKLFF
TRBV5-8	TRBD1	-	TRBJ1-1	TGTGCCAGCAGCTCAAGGTTTCAGGGGGCCGCGGCTGAAGCTTTCTTT	CASSSRFQGAAAEAFF
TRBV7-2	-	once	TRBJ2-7	TGTGCCAGCAGCTTAAACCCACGGGGCGAGCAGTACTTC	CASSLNPRGEQYF
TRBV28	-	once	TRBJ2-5	TGTGCCAGCGGAGAGGCAGGGCGGGGACAGTACCAAGAGACCCAGTACTTC	CASGEAGRGQYQETQYF
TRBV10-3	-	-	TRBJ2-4	TGTGCCATCAGTGAATCGGCAGGGACTCTAAAAAACATTCAGTACTTC	CAISESAGTLKNIQYF
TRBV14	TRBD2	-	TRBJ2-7	TGTGCCAGCAGTACCAGTGCGGGGGGAGGCGAGCAGTACTTC	CASSTSAGGGEQYF
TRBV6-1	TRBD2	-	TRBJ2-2	TGTGCCGGGGGGGTTCGAAACACCGGGGAGCTGTTTTTT	CAGGVRNTGELFF
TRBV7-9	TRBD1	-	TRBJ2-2	TGTGCCAGCAGCTCCGGACAGGGGGACACCGGGGAGCTGTTTTTT	CASSSGQGDTGELFF
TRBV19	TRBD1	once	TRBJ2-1	TGTGCCAGTGGGGACAGGGGACGTGAGCACAATGAGCAGTTCTTC	CASGDRGREHNEQFF
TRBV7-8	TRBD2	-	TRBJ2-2	TGTGCCAGCAGCCAAGCGGGAGGGTTATCCGGGGAGCTGTTTTTT	CASSQAGGLSGELFF
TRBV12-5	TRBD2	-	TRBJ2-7	TGTGCTAGTGCCCCGAGAGGGCTAGCGGGAGGGCGGCCGGGGGACGAGCAGTACTTC	CASAPRGLAGGRPGDEQYF
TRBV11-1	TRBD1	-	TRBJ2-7	TGTGCCAGCAGCCGGGACAGGAACTACGAGCAGTACTTC	CASSRDRNYEQYF
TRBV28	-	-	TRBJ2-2	TGTGCCAGCATGGGACACAACACCGGGGAGCTGTTTTTT	CASMGHNTGELFF
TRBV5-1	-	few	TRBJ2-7	TGCGCCAGCAGCTTCGGTGGGGCTACTACCTACGAGCAGTACTTC	CASSFGGATTYEQYF
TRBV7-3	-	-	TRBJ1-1	TGTGCCAGCAGCTTAACACATGGGCAGACTGAAGCTTTCTTT	CASSLTHGQTEAFF
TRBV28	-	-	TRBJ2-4	TGTGCCAGCAGTTTAGGTCGAAAAAACATTCAGTACTTC	CASSLGRKNIQYF
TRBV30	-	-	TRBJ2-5	TGTGCCTGGTCAAGGGAGGCTCGTTCAGAGACCCAGTACTTC	CAWSREARSETQYF
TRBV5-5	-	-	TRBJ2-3	TGTGCCAGCAGCTTCCCTAGCACAGATACGCAGTATTTT	CASSFPSTDTQYF
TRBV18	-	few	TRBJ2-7	TGTGCCAGCTCACGCGGGTCCCACGAGCAGTACTTC	CASSRGSHEQYF
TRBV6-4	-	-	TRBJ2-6	TGTGCCAGCAGCCCTACAGGTTCTGGGGCCAACGTCCTGACTTTC	CASSPTGSGANVLTF
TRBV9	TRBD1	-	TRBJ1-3	TGTGCCAGCAGCGCCAGGGGGCTCTCTGGAAACACCATATATTTT	CASSARGLSGNTIYF
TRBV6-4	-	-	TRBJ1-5	TGTGCCAGCAGTGACAAGGGGGTTCGTCAGCCCCAGCATTTT	CASSDKGVRQPQHF
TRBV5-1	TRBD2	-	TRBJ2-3	TGCGCCAGCAGCACTGCGGGGGACTCTAGCACAGATACGCAGTATTTT	CASSTAGDSSTDTQYF
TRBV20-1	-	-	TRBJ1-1	TGCAGTGCTACAGGGGCCACTGAAGCTTTCTTT	CSATGATEAFF
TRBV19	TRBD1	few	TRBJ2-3	TGTGCCACGATGACAGGGGGCGATACGCAGTATTTT	CATMTGGDTQYF
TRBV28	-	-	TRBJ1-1	TGTGCCAGCACTCCCAACAGGAGGACTGAAGCTTTCTTT	CASTPNRRTEAFF
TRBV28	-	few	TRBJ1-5	TGTGCCAGCAGTTGGACAGGCAATCAGCCCCAGCATTTT	CASSWTGNQPQHF
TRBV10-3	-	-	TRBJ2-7	TGTGCCACCGGGGCGGGATCCTACGAGCAGTACTTC	CATGAGSYEQYF
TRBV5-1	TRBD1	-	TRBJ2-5	TGCGCCAGCAGCTCGGGACAGGGTATGAGTTACGGAGAGACCCAGTACTTC	CASSSGQGMSYGETQYF
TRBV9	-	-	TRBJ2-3	TGTGCCAGCAGCGTAAGTTGGAGCCGAACAGATACGCAGTATTTT	CASSVSWSRTDTQYF
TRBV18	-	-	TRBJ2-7	TGTGCCAGCTCTCCCCTTGGGACCGGGTCGGAAGAGCAGTACTTC	CASSPLGTGSEEQYF
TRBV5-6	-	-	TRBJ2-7	TGTGCCAGCAGCTCCAACTACGAGCAGTACTTC	CASSSNYEQYF
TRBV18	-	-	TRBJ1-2	TGTGCCAGCTCACCAGGAGGGAACTATGGCTACACCTTC	CASSPGGNYGYTF
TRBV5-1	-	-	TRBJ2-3	TGCGCCAGCAGCTTGGACAGTTCTAGCACAGATACGCAGTATTTT	CASSLDSSSTDTQYF
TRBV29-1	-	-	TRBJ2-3	TGCAGTGCCCCGGGGCCCTCCACAGATACGCAGTATTTT	CSAPGPSTDTQYF
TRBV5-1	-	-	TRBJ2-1	TGCGCCAGCAGCTCGGTTTCGGGACGTAATGAGCAGTTCTTC	CASSSVSGRNEQFF